This T cell receptor beta chain was sequenced in a study of blood T cell repertoires in COVID-19. For the study at large: Samples representing acute and convalescent COVID-19 were sourced from the United States, Italy and Spain. T cells, B-cell-depleted T cells, or PBMCs provided the cDNA or gDNA that served as material.

Authors' data handling: Cell counts per sample came from amplifying reference gene primers. Sequencing was performed with immunoSEQ multiplex PCR; in TCRdb, only in-frame clones are kept and a portion is missing. V, J and clone size reflect that table, while D and trimming were determined from the DNA. The sample includes around 230,000 clones, about four fifths of them seen just once. The sequenced sample consisted of peripheral blood. This receptor was taken from a woman of 80 years or more with acute or convalescent COVID-19.

The CDR3 bases are TGTGCCAGCAGCGTTGGGCAGGCGAACACCGGGGAGCTGTTTTTT. As protein: CASSVGQANTGELFF. This rearrangement joins TRBV9 to TRBJ2-2; D remains unclear. Per the germline V gene, CDR1 is SGDLS and CDR2 is YYNGEE. The CDR3 is made up of 15 amino acids. V was trimmed by 2 bases and J by 0 bases, leaving 8 bases between them.